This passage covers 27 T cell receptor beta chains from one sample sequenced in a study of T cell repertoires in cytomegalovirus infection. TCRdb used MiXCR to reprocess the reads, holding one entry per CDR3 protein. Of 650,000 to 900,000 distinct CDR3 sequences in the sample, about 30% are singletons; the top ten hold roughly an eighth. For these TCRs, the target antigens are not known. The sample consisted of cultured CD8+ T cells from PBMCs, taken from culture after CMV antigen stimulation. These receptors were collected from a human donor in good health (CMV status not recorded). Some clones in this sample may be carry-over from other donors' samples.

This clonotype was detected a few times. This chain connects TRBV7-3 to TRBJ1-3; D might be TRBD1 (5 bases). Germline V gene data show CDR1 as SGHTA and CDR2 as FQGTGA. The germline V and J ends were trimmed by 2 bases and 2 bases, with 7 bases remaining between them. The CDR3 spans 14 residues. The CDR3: CASSLVGPGNTIYF. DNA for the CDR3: TGTGCCAGCAGCTTAGTGGGGCCTGGAAACACCATATATTTT.

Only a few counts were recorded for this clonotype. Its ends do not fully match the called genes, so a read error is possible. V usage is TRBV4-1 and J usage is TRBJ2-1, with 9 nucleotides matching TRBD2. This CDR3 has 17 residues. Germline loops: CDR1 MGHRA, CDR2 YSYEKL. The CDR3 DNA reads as TGTGCCAGCAGCCAAGGGGGGGCTGGAGCGGGGGGTTATGAGCAGTTCTTC. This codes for CASSQGGAGAGGYEQFF.

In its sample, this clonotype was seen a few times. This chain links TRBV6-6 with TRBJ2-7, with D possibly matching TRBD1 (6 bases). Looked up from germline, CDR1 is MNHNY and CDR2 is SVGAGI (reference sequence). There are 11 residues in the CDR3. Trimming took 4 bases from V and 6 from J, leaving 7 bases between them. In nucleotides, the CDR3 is TGTGCCAGCAGTTCAGGGGTCGAGCAGTACTTC. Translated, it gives CASSSGVEQYF.

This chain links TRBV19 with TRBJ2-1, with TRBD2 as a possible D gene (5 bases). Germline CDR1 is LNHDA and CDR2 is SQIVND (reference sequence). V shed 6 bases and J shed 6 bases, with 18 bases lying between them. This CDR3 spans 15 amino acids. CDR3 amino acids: CASSPSGSGGNEQFF. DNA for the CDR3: TGTGCCAGTAGCCCCAGCGGCTCTGGCGGCAATGAGCAGTTCTTC. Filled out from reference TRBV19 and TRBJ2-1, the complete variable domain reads DGGITQSPKYLFRKEGQNVTLSCEQNLNHDAMYWYRQDPGQGLRLIYYSQIVNDFQKGDIAEGYSVSREKKESFPLTVTSAQKNPTAFYLCASSPSGSGGNEQFFGPGTRLTVL.

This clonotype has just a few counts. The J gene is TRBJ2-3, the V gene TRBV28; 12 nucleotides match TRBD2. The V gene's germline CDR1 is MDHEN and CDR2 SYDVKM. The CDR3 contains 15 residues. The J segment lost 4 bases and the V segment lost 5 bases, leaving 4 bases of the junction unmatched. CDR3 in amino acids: CASSGLAGPADTQYF. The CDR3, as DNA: TGTGCCAGCAGTGGACTAGCGGGACCCGCAGATACGCAGTATTTT.

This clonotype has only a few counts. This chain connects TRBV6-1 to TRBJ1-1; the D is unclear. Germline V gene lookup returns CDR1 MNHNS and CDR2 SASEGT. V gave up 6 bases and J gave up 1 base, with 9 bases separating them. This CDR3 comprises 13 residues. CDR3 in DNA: TGTGCCAGCAGGCGGGTCTGGAACACTGAAGCTTTCTTT. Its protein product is CASRRVWNTEAFF.

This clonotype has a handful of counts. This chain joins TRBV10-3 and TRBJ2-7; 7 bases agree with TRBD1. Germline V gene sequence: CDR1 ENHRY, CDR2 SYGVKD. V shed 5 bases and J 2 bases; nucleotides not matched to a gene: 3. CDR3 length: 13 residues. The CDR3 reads CAISQTGTYEQYV. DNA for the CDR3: TGTGCCATCAGTCAGACAGGGACCTACGAGCAGTACGTC.

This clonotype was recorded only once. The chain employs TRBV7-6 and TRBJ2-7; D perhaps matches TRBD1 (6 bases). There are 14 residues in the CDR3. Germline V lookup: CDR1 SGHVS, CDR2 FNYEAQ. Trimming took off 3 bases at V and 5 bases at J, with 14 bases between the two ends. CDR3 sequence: CASSLGTGFDEQYV. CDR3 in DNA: TGTGCCAGCAGCTTGGGAACAGGGTTCGACGAGCAGTACGTC.

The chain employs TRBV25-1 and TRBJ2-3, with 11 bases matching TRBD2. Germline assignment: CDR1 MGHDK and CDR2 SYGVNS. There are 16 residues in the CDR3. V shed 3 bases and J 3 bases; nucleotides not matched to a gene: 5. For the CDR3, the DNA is TGTGCCAGCAGTGATCAGACTAGCGGGGCTACAGATACGCAGTATTTT. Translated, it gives CASSDQTSGATDTQYF.

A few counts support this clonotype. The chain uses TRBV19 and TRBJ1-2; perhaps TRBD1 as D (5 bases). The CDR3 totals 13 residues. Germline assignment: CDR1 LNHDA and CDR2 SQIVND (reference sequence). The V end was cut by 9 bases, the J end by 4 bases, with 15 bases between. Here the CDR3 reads CASSPQGFYGYTF. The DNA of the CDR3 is TGTGCCAGCAGCCCCCAGGGCTTCTATGGCTACACCTTC. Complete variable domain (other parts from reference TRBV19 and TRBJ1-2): DGGITQSPKYLFRKEGQNVTLSCEQNLNHDAMYWYRQDPGQGLRLIYYSQIVNDFQKGDIAEGYSVSREKKESFPLTVTSAQKNPTAFYLCASSPQGFYGYTFGSGTRLTVV.

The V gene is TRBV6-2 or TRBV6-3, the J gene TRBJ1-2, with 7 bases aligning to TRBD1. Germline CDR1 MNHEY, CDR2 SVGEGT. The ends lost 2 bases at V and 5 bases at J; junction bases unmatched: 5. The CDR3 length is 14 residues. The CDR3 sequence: CASSYAGTDYGYTF. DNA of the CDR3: TGTGCCAGCAGTTACGCCGGGACAGATTATGGCTACACCTTC.

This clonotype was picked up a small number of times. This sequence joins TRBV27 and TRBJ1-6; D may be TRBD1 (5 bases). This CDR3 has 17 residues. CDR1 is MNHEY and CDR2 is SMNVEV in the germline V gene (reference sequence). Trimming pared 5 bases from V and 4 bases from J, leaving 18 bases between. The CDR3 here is CASSVDTLATYNSPLHF. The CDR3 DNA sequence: TGTGCCAGCAGTGTGGACACATTAGCTACGTATAATTCACCCCTCCACTTT.

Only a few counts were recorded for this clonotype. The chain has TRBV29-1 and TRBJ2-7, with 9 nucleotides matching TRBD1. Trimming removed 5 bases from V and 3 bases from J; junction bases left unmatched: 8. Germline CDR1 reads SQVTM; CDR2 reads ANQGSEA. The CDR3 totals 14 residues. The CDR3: CSVRTGGSSYEQYV. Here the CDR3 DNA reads TGCAGCGTTCGTACAGGGGGCAGCAGCTACGAGCAGTACGTC.

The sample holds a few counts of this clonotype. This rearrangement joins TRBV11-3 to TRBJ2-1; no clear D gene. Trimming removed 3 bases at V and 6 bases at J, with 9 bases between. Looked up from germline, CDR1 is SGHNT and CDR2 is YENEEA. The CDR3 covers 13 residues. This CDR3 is CASSFPGSNEQFF. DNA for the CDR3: TGTGCCAGCAGCTTCCCAGGTTCCAATGAGCAGTTCTTC.

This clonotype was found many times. For the CDR3, the DNA is TGTGCCAGCAGCTTAGACAGGGAAGATGGCACAGATACGCAGTATTTT. Translation gives CASSLDREDGTDTQYF. The chain uses TRBV7-6 and TRBJ2-3, with D perhaps TRBD1 (6 bases). The V end was cut by 1 base, the J end by 1 base, with 12 bases between. The length of the CDR3 is 16 residues. CDR1 is SGHVS, CDR2 FNYEAQ, per germline.

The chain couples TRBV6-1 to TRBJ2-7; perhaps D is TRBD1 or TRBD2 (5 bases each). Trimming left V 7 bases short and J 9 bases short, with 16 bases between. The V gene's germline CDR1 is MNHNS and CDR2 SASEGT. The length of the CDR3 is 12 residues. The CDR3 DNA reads TGTGCCAGCACCTCCGGGACGCTGGCGCAGTACTTC. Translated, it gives CASTSGTLAQYF.

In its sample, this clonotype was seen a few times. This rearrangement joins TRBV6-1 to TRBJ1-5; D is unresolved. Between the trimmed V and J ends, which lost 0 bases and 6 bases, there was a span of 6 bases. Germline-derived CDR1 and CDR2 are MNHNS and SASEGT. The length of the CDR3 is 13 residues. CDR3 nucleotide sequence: TGTGCCAGCAGTGAAGCGCGGGGTCAGCCCCAGCATTTT. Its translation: CASSEARGQPQHF.

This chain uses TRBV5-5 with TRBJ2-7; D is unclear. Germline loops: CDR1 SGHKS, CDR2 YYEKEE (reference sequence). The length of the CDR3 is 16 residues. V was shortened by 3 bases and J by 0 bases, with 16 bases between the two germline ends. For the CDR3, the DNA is TGTGCCAGCAGCTCCTCGCTGACCGAAAGCTCCTACGAGCAGTACTTC. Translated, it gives CASSSSLTESSYEQYF.

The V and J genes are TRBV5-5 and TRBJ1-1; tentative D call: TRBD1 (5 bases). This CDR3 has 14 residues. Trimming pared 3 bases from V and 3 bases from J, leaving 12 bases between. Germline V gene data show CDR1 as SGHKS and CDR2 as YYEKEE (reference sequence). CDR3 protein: CASSSRWGYTEAFF. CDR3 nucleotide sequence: TGTGCCAGCAGCTCCCGATGGGGGTACACTGAAGCTTTCTTT.

The CDR3 loop reads CASSQDPRAGELFF. The CDR3 DNA follows: TGCGCCAGCAGCCAAGATCCCAGGGCCGGGGAGCTGTTTTTT. The rearrangement links TRBV4-1 to TRBJ2-2, with a possible D match to TRBD1 (5 bases). The CDR3 consists of 14 residues. Looked up from germline, CDR1 is MGHRA and CDR2 is YSYEKL. V dropped 0 bases and J dropped 6 bases, with 8 bases sitting between them.

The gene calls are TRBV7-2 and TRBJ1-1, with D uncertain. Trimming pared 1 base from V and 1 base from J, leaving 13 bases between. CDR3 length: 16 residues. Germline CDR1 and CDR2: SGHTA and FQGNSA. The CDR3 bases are TGTGCCAGCAGCTTAGTGGGCCCAGGTGGGAACACTGAAGCTTTCTTT. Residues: CASSLVGPGGNTEAFF.

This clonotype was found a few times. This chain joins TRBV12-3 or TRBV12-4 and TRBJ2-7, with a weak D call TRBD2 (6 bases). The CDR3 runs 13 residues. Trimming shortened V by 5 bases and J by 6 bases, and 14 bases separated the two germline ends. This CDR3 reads CASSPAGRGEQYV. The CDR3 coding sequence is TGTGCCAGCAGTCCAGCGGGCCGAGGCGAGCAGTACGTC.

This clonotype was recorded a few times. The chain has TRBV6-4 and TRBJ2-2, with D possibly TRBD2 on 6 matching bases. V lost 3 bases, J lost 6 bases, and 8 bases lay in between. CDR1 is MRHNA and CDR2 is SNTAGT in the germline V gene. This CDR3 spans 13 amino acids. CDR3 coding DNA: TGTGCCAGCAGTGAGGGGGAGGCCGGGGAGCTGTTTTTT. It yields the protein CASSEGEAGELFF.

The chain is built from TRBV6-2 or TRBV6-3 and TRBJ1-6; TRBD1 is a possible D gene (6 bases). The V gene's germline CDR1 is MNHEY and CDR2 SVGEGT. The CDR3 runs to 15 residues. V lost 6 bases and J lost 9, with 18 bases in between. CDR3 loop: CASSIDAGDGSPLHF. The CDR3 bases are TGTGCCAGCAGCATTGACGCAGGGGATGGTTCACCCCTCCACTTT.

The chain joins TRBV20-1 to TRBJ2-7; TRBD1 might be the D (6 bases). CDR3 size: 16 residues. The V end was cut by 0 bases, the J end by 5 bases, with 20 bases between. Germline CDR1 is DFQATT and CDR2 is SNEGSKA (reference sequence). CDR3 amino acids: CSARDEHRDRRHEQYF. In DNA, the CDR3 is TGCAGTGCTAGAGACGAGCACAGGGATAGACGCCACGAGCAGTACTTC.

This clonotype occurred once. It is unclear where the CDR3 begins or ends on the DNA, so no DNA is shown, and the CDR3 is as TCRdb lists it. The CDR3: CASSFRAREYSNQPQHF. V is TRBV6-2 or TRBV6-3 and J is TRBJ1-5; TRBD1, as called in the table, went unchecked against the DNA. With termini counted, the CDR3 has 17 amino acids. CDR1 and CDR2 (germline): MNHEY, SVGEGT.

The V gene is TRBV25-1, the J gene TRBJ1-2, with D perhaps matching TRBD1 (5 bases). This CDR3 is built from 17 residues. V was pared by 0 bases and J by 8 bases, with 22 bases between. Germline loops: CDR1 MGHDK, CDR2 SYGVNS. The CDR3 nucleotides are TGTGCCAGCAGTGAATACTTTGGAACAGGCTCAGGATGGGGCTACACCTTC. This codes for CASSEYFGTGSGWGYTF.